The sequence of this T cell receptor beta chain was determined in a study of human T cells and chemical hapten exposure. Across the study: Across samples, TCR yields varied, mostly owing to small differences in pooled library volumes. General observations from the study: Sensitization with DPC brought no change to TCRs above 1 in 1000 in frequency.

V was pared by 3 bases and J by 1 base, with 16 bases between. There are 16 residues in the CDR3. Germline-derived CDR1 and CDR2 are SGHRS and YFSETQ. For the library, individual cDNA molecules each received unique molecular identifiers. TCRdb fed the reads into MiXCR, producing one record per CDR3 protein. The profile covers about 120,000 distinct CDR3 sequences, with 8.5% appearing a single time and around 1.5% taken by the ten largest. Whole blood, unfractionated, served as the material for total RNA extraction. This clonotype was recorded a few times. Antigen specificity is unknown. This TCR was sampled from a human donor in good health. Some clones in this sample may be carry-over from other donors' samples. Sequencing was done on a sample of whole blood. This chain connects TRBV5-1 to TRBJ1-1; a possible D gene is TRBD1 (5 bases). CDR3 protein: CASSWWPMGENTEAFF. The CDR3 DNA reads TGCGCCAGCAGCTGGTGGCCCATGGGGGAGAACACTGAAGCTTTCTTT.